Shown below are 25 T cell receptor beta chains from a single sample sequenced in a study of T cells after yellow fever vaccination. One entry per CDR3 protein results from TCRdb running MiXCR on the 5' RACE reads. The sample holds 360,000 or so distinct CDR3 sequences, roughly 11% seen once. The sequencing here drew on PBMCs, taken on the day of the first yellow fever vaccination. The receptors were gathered from a man younger than 35 who received the YFV17D yellow fever vaccine.

The chain uses TRBV7-8 and TRBJ2-3; 8 positions match TRBD2. The CDR3 loop spans 20 amino acids. Germline V gene data show CDR1 as SGHVS and CDR2 as FQNEAQ. V dropped 5 bases and J dropped 5; count of bases not matched to a gene: 24. In DNA, the CDR3 is TGTGCCAGCAGCCCTGTACCGGTTCCAATCCCCTCGGGGGGGATAGATACGCAGTATTTT. Encoded protein: CASSPVPVPIPSGGIDTQYF.

This chain connects TRBV5-1 to TRBJ2-5, with no clear D. CDR3 length: 14 residues. With 1 base removed from V and 5 bases from J, the gap between germline ends came to 12 bases. CDR1 is SGHRS, CDR2 YFSETQ, per germline. This chain's CDR3 is CASSLSRSSETQYF. DNA for the CDR3: TGCGCCAGCAGCTTGTCCAGAAGTAGCGAGACCCAGTACTTC.

This clonotype was seen a few times. CDR3: CASSLRLRRDQDTGELFF. The CDR3 nucleotides read TGCGCCAGCAGCTTGAGGCTCCGCAGGGATCAGGACACCGGGGAGCTGTTTTTT. This rearrangement joins TRBV5-1 to TRBJ2-2, with TRBD1 as a possible D gene (5 bases). From germline, CDR1 is SGHRS and CDR2 YFSETQ. Trimming left V 1 base short and J 3 bases short, with 19 bases between. This CDR3 is built from 18 residues.

The genes are TRBV14 and TRBJ1-3; D uncertain. Trimming removed 1 base from V and 1 base from J, with 8 bases in between. The germline V gene has CDR1 SGHDN and CDR2 FVKESK. The CDR3 contains 15 residues. CDR3 in DNA: TGTGCCAGCAGCCAAGGATACGGATCTGGAAACACCATATATTTT. Encoded protein: CASSQGYGSGNTIYF.

Only one count was recorded for this clonotype. The chain employs TRBV4-1 and TRBJ2-1, with D tentatively TRBD2 (6 bases). This CDR3 has 15 residues. V lost 4 bases to trimming and J lost 0 bases, with 10 bases between them. Germline V gene data show CDR1 as MGHRA and CDR2 as YSYEKL. The CDR3 DNA reads as TGCGCCAGCAGCCGCCTTAGCGGCTCCTACAATGAGCAGTTCTTC. This sequence encodes CASSRLSGSYNEQFF.

This clonotype was counted at least ten times. The V gene is TRBV12-3 or TRBV12-4, the J gene TRBJ2-7; 7 bases match TRBD1. V shed 6 bases and J 1 base; nucleotides not matched to a gene: 9. This CDR3 region has 15 residues. CDR3 residues: CASSQTAQGSYEQYF. The CDR3 DNA is TGTGCCAGCAGCCAAACCGCACAGGGGTCCTACGAGCAGTACTTC.

The table lists this clonotype with many counts. V gene TRBV5-1 combines with J gene TRBJ2-2; 8 bases line up with TRBD2. The V and J ends lost 5 bases and 0 bases, in that order; junction bases with no gene match: 3. The CDR3 sequence is 15 residues long. CDR1 and CDR2 (germline): SGHRS, YFSETQ. CDR3 sequence (DNA): TGCGCCAGCAGTCTAGCGGGTACGAACACCGGGGAGCTGTTTTTT. Translated: CASSLAGTNTGELFF.

In its sample, this clonotype was seen a few times. The chain is built from TRBV2 and TRBJ2-2; D unclear. Trimming removed 2 bases at V and 7 bases at J, with 8 bases between. Germline assignment: CDR1 SNHLY and CDR2 FYNNEI. The CDR3 loop spans 13 amino acids. CDR3 protein: CASSEYAGGELFF. DNA of the CDR3: TGTGCCAGCAGTGAATATGCCGGCGGGGAGCTGTTTTTT.

V usage is TRBV16 and J usage is TRBJ2-1, with TRBD1 identical over 7 bases. The CDR3 is 14 amino acids. Looked up from germline, CDR1 is KGHSY and CDR2 is FQNENV. V lost 2 bases to trimming and J lost 10 bases; unmatched junction nucleotides: 8. DNA of the CDR3: TGTGCCAGCAGCCAACGGACCGACAGGGCCGAGCAGTTCTTC. Its translation: CASSQRTDRAEQFF.

The J gene is TRBJ1-6, the V gene TRBV28, with TRBD1 identical over 7 bases. There are 13 residues in the CDR3. Losses at the gene ends were 2 bases for V and 13 bases for J; bases not matched to a gene: 5. The germline V gene encodes CDR1 MDHEN and CDR2 SYDVKM. CDR3 nucleotide sequence: TGTGCCAGCAGTTTAGACAGGGAGGATCCCCTCCACTTT. Translation: CASSLDREDPLHF. Combining the CDR3 with reference TRBV28 and TRBJ1-6 gives the whole variable domain DVKVTQSSRYLVKRTGEKVFLECVQDMDHENMFWYRQDPGLGLRLIYFSYDVKMKEKGDIPEGYSVSREKKERFSLILESASTNQTSMYLCASSLDREDPLHFGNGTRLTVT.

The table lists this clonotype with a few counts. The chain has TRBV25-1 and TRBJ2-1, with TRBD1 identical over 10 bases. CDR3 length: 17 residues. The V and J ends lost 0 bases and 0 bases, in that order; junction bases with no gene match: 2. The germline gives CDR1 MGHDK, CDR2 SYGVNS. CDR3 amino acids: CASSEYRDRGSYNEQFF. The CDR3, as DNA: TGTGCCAGCAGTGAATACCGGGACAGGGGCTCCTACAATGAGCAGTTCTTC.

This clonotype was found a few times. The gene calls are TRBV7-3 and TRBJ2-2, with D perhaps matching TRBD1 or TRBD2 (6 bases each). V lost 5 bases, J lost 4 bases, and 14 bases lay in between. The CDR3 runs to 15 residues. The germline V gene encodes CDR1 SGHTA and CDR2 FQGTGA. In DNA form, the CDR3 reads TGTGCCAGCAGCGTCGGTGGGGGGCCCACCGGGGAGCTGTTTTTT. Its protein product is CASSVGGGPTGELFF.

This clonotype was recorded a few times. The gene calls are TRBV6-1 and TRBJ1-2, with D maybe TRBD1 (5 bases). V shed 6 bases and J shed 0 bases, with 11 bases lying between them. The germline CDR1 and CDR2 sequences are MNHNS and SASEGT. This CDR3 region has 14 residues. CDR3 bases: TGTGCCAGCAGAAGGGGTACCGCTAACTATGGCTACACCTTC. It specifies CASRRGTANYGYTF.

This clonotype was detected only a few times. The V gene is TRBV12-3 or TRBV12-4, the J gene TRBJ2-1; 10 bases are a match to TRBD1. This CDR3 has 14 amino acids. V shed 8 bases and J 8 bases; nucleotides not matched to a gene: 9. The CDR3 DNA reads as TGTGCCAGCCGAGGGACAGGGGCTTATCATGAGCAGTTCTTC. The encoded protein is CASRGTGAYHEQFF.

J is TRBJ1-4 and V is TRBV12-3 or TRBV12-4; TRBD1 might be the D (6 bases). The CDR3 extends over 13 amino acids. V was pared by 5 bases and J by 10 bases, with 14 bases between. CDR3 in amino acids: CASSSAGVAKLFF. In nucleotides, the CDR3 is TGTGCCAGCAGTAGCGCAGGGGTGGCAAAACTGTTTTTT.

This clonotype has more than one count but fewer than ten. V usage is TRBV25-1 and J usage is TRBJ2-5; D ambiguous. The V gene lost 7 bases and the J gene lost 4 bases, with 16 bases spanning the gap. From germline, CDR1 is MGHDK and CDR2 SYGVNS. The CDR3 loop spans 14 amino acids. This chain's CDR3 is CASTGLGKGETQYF. The CDR3 DNA is TGTGCCAGCACTGGGCTAGGAAAGGGAGAGACCCAGTACTTC.

CDR3 nucleotides: TGTGCCAGCAGTGAATTTGTTGAATCACCCCTCCACTTT. Protein sequence: CASSEFVESPLHF. The rearrangement links TRBV2 to TRBJ1-6, with D hard to call. The V gene's germline CDR1 is SNHLY and CDR2 FYNNEI. There are 13 residues in the CDR3. Trimming took off 2 bases at V and 10 bases at J, with 9 bases between the two ends.

This clonotype was detected many times. The chain is built from TRBV4-3 and TRBJ2-5, with 9 bases lining up with TRBD1. Germline V gene sequence: CDR1 LGHNA, CDR2 YSLEER. V lost 0 bases to trimming and J lost 4 bases; unmatched junction nucleotides: 6. There are 16 residues in the CDR3. As DNA, the CDR3 is TGCGCCAGCAGCCAAGATTGGAACAGGGGGCCAGAGACCCAGTACTTC. Translating it yields CASSQDWNRGPETQYF.

This clonotype occurred a few times. V gene TRBV5-1 combines with J gene TRBJ2-1; 7 positions agree with TRBD1. Germline values: CDR1 SGHRS, CDR2 YFSETQ. The CDR3 has 14 residues. After removal of 2 bases from V and 13 bases from J, the junction contained 12 bases not matched to a gene. The CDR3 loop is CASSFEGAGANQFF. The CDR3 DNA reads as TGCGCCAGCAGCTTTGAGGGGGCAGGGGCTAATCAGTTCTTC.

This rearrangement joins TRBV28 to TRBJ2-2; D is possibly TRBD2 (6 bases). The germline gives CDR1 MDHEN, CDR2 SYDVKM. Trimming removed 6 bases from V and 8 bases from J, with 16 bases in between. CDR3 length equals 14 residues. The CDR3 sequence is CASSLTSPRGELFF. The CDR3 DNA sequence: TGTGCCAGCAGCCTGACTAGTCCTAGAGGGGAGCTGTTTTTT.

This clonotype was picked up many times. This chain connects TRBV7-2 to TRBJ1-6, with unresolved D. Trimming cost V 7 bases and J 7 bases, with 11 bases left between them. Germline CDR1 SGHTA, CDR2 FQGNSA. The CDR3 loop spans 13 amino acids. The CDR3: CASTPRGNSPLHF. CDR3 sequence (DNA): TGTGCCAGCACCCCCCGAGGGAATTCACCCCTCCACTTT.

In this sample, this clonotype turned up a few times. V gene TRBV7-3 combines with J gene TRBJ2-1; no definite D call. Trimming pared 0 bases from V and 1 base from J, leaving 16 bases between. CDR1 is SGHTA, CDR2 FQGTGA, per germline. This CDR3 comprises 18 residues. CDR3 residues: CASSLTLPGQGSYNEQFF. CDR3 nucleotide sequence: TGTGCCAGCAGCTTAACCCTTCCTGGGCAAGGTTCCTACAATGAGCAGTTCTTC.

A note on this clonotype: Lacking the conserved final phenylalanine or tryptophan, this CDR3 likely reflects a read error. The chain carries TRBV20-1 and TRBJ2-7; 11 bases match TRBD2. V lost 2 bases, J lost 3 bases, and 3 bases stayed unmatched. This CDR3 is 14 amino acids long. The germline V gene has CDR1 DFQATT and CDR2 SNEGSKA (reference sequence). CDR3 sequence reads: CSARLAGGHYEQYL. CDR3 in DNA: TGCAGTGCTAGACTAGCGGGGGGCCACTACGAGCAGTACTTG.

The chain is built from TRBV20-1 and TRBJ2-1; 8 bases fit TRBD2. This CDR3 contains 15 residues. The germline V gene encodes CDR1 DFQATT and CDR2 SNEGSKA (reference sequence). After removal of 0 bases from V and 5 bases from J, the junction contained 6 bases not matched to a gene. The CDR3 DNA is TGCAGTGCTAGAGATACCAGCGGGGGTAACAATGAGCAGTTCTTC. Translation: CSARDTSGGNNEQFF.

This chain joins TRBV7-6 and TRBJ2-2; tentative D call: TRBD2 (5 bases). This CDR3 comprises 15 residues. Trimming took 4 bases from V and 2 from J, leaving 11 bases between them. Germline CDR1 reads SGHVS; CDR2 reads FNYEAQ. CDR3 bases: TGTGCCAGCAGCTCCGGACTGTTAAACACCGGGGAGCTGTTTTTT. Amino acids: CASSSGLLNTGELFF. The full variable domain, rest sourced from reference TRBV7-6 and TRBJ2-2, is GAGVSQSPRYKVTKRGQDVALRCDPISGHVSLYWYRQALGQGPEFLTYFNYEAQQDKSGLPNDRFSAERPEGSISTLTIQRTEQRDSAMYRCASSSGLLNTGELFFGEGSRLTVL.